These T cell receptor beta chains were read from a single sample in a study of blood T cell repertoires in COVID-19. The method was immunoSEQ multiplex PCR; TCRdb's version includes in-frame clones alone and lacks a portion of them. The sample has about 120,000 clones; less than 90% are singletons. Sequenced: peripheral blood. These receptors originate from a man older than 75 with acute or convalescent COVID-19. Each CDR3 is given with its conserved first and last residue. A D gene is named only where the DNA matches it firmly. Rows may omit the clone size; those that give it use once, few, many or a size class.

d_call	v_call	clone_size	j_call	cdr3_nt	cdr3_aa
TRBD1	TRBV7-3	NA	TRBJ2-2	TGTGCCAGCAGCTTAGCGGGACAGGGCACCGGGGAGCTGTTTTTT	CASSLAGQGTGELFF
TRBD2	TRBV6-5	NA	TRBJ2-2	TGTGCCAGCAGCGTGATAGCGGGGGTGTCCGGGGAGCTGTTTTTT	CASSVIAGVSGELFF
NA	TRBV12-3/TRBV12-4	NA	TRBJ2-5	TGTGCCAGCAGTTTAAGGGGTGAGACCCAGTACTTC	CASSLRGETQYF
TRBD2	TRBV9	NA	TRBJ2-7	TGTGCCAGCAGCGCCCTAGCGGGGGGGCTGGGAGAGCAGTACTTC	CASSALAGGLGEQYF
NA	TRBV3-1/TRBV3-2	NA	TRBJ1-6	TGTGCCAGCAGCCAAGGCCTACTCTTTGGGGGGCCCCTCCACTTT	CASSQGLLFGGPLHF
TRBD1	TRBV3-1/TRBV3-2	once	TRBJ1-1	TGTGCCAGCAGCCTGGGACAGGGGGCCAACACTGAAGCTTTCTTT	CASSLGQGANTEAFF
NA	TRBV2	NA	TRBJ1-2	TGTGCCAGCAGTGGGTCAGGGAACTATGGCTACACCTTC	CASSGSGNYGYTF
TRBD1	TRBV7-2	NA	TRBJ1-2	TGTGCCAGCAGCTTAGGCGGCGCAGGGGGAGGTCATGGCTACACCTTC	CASSLGGAGGGHGYTF
NA	TRBV6-5	NA	TRBJ1-5	TGTGCCAGCAGTTACGGGGCAGGGGCCCAGCCCCAGCATTTT	CASSYGAGAQPQHF
TRBD1	TRBV5-5	NA	TRBJ1-5	TGTGCCAGCAGCTCCGACAGGGTCAATCAGCCCCAGCATTTT	CASSSDRVNQPQHF
NA	TRBV2	NA	TRBJ1-1	TGTGCCAGCAGTGTTAGGGCGGTCTGGAGAGAGGGAACTGAAGCTTTCTTT	CASSVRAVWREGTEAFF
NA	TRBV7-2	NA	TRBJ2-7	TGTGCCAGCAGCTTAGAGCGGACCTACGAGCAGTACTTC	CASSLERTYEQYF
NA	TRBV24-1	NA	TRBJ2-3	TGTGCCACCAGTGGGACTGCTAGCACAGATACGCAGTATTTT	CATSGTASTDTQYF
NA	TRBV5-1	NA	TRBJ1-1	TGCGCCAGCAGCTTCGGAGGGGACTGGGGATCTGAAGCTTTCTTT	CASSFGGDWGSEAFF
TRBD2	TRBV6-5	NA	TRBJ2-5	TGTGCCAGCACCGAAAGACTAGCGACACGGGAGACCCAGTACTTC	CASTERLATRETQYF
TRBD1	TRBV5-5	NA	TRBJ1-2	TGTGCCAGCAGCGCCGGACAGGTTGGGGGCTCCGGCCCTTATGGCTACACCTTC	CASSAGQVGGSGPYGYTF
TRBD2	TRBV7-2	NA	TRBJ2-1	TGTGCCAGCAGCTTAGGCCTAGCGGGGGGGCTCGGGATAAATGAGCAGTTCTTC	CASSLGLAGGLGINEQFF
NA	TRBV28	NA	TRBJ2-1	TGTGCCAGCGTCGGACCCACTAGAGCTGAGCAGTTCTTC	CASVGPTRAEQFF
NA	TRBV3-1/TRBV3-2	NA	TRBJ1-6	TGTGCCAGCAGCCAAGAACAGGGTGGGACGAATTCACCCCTCCACTTT	CASSQEQGGTNSPLHF
NA	TRBV19	NA	TRBJ2-7	TGTGCCAGTAGTGGGGGCCACTACGAGCAGTACTTC	CASSGGHYEQYF
NA	TRBV5-6	NA	TRBJ1-1	TGTGCCAGCAGCTTGAGGGGGGCGGGAGCTGAAGCTTTCTTT	CASSLRGAGAEAFF
TRBD1	TRBV7-9	NA	TRBJ1-1	TGTGCCAGCAGCTTAGGTTCCGGGACAGGGTACATGAACACTGAAGCTTTCTTT	CASSLGSGTGYMNTEAFF
NA	TRBV6-5	NA	TRBJ2-1	TGTGCCAGCAGTTACACCCCAGACAACTACAATGAGCAGTTCTTC	CASSYTPDNYNEQFF
TRBD1	TRBV7-2	NA	TRBJ1-2	TGTGCCAGCAGCTTCTCGGCAGGGGGAAAAGTCTATGGCTACACCTTC	CASSFSAGGKVYGYTF
TRBD2	TRBV4-3	once	TRBJ2-3	TGCGCCAGCAGCCAGACTTCCGGGACTAGCGGGGGCATTGCGCAGTATTTT	CASSQTSGTSGGIAQYF
TRBD1	TRBV5-1	NA	TRBJ1-1	TGCGCCAGCAGCTGGGGACAGGGACCTAACACTGAAGCTTTCTTT	CASSWGQGPNTEAFF
NA	TRBV4-2	NA	TRBJ2-2	TGTGCCAGCAGCCAAGAAAGCGCCGGGGAGCTGTTTTTT	CASSQESAGELFF
NA	TRBV9	few	TRBJ1-1	TGTGCCAGCAGCGAATTCGTGTCGAACACTGAAGCTTTCTTT	CASSEFVSNTEAFF
NA	TRBV2	NA	TRBJ1-2	TGTGCCAGCAGCAAAGGGGGGGGAACCTATGCTAACTATGGCTACACCTTC	CASSKGGGTYANYGYTF
TRBD1	TRBV7-3	NA	TRBJ1-2	TGTGCCAGCAGCTTAACCCCCGGGACAGGGGGCGCGGGGGGCTACACCTTC	CASSLTPGTGGAGGYTF
NA	TRBV6-5	NA	TRBJ1-2	TGTGCCAGCAGTACGGGACACAATCCCAACTATGGCTACACCTTC	CASSTGHNPNYGYTF
TRBD1	TRBV9	NA	TRBJ2-1	TGTGCCAGCAGCGTAGTTCCAGGGGGCTCCTACAATGAGCAGTTCTTC	CASSVVPGGSYNEQFF
NA	TRBV6-6	NA	TRBJ2-2	TGTGCCAGCAGTTACTCGAAGACACTCAACACCGGGGAGCTGTTTTTT	CASSYSKTLNTGELFF
TRBD2	TRBV9	NA	TRBJ2-1	TGTGCCAGCAGCGTTCTAGCGGGAGGGGTGAATGAGCAGTTCTTC	CASSVLAGGVNEQFF
NA	TRBV7-2	NA	TRBJ1-2	TGTGCCAGCAGCTTAGAACGGAGAGCTAACTATGGCTACACCTTC	CASSLERRANYGYTF
NA	TRBV6-5	once	TRBJ1-3	TGTGCCAGCAGCCAGACCCGGGACTCTGGAAACACCATATATTTT	CASSQTRDSGNTIYF
TRBD1	TRBV18	NA	TRBJ1-1	TGTGCCAGCTCGACACGGACAGGGGGCAGGTCTGAAGCTTTCTTT	CASSTRTGGRSEAFF
TRBD1	TRBV5-8	NA	TRBJ2-1	TGTGCCAGCAGCTCTACCGGGACAGGCAACAATGAGCAGTTCTTC	CASSSTGTGNNEQFF
NA	TRBV6-6	NA	TRBJ2-3	TGTGCCAGCAGTTACAACAGGGAGCGCCTCACAGATACGCAGTATTTT	CASSYNRERLTDTQYF
NA	TRBV7-6	NA	TRBJ1-2	TGTGCCAGCAGCTCCAGGGATGGCTACACCTTC	CASSSRDGYTF
TRBD1	TRBV2	NA	TRBJ2-1	TGTGCCAGCAGGGGGGACAGCAACTCCTACAATGAGCAGTTCTTC	CASRGDSNSYNEQFF
TRBD1	TRBV5-4	NA	TRBJ1-1	TGTGCCAGCAGCTTGGCGGACAGGGCGTTTGGTGAAGCTTTCTTT	CASSLADRAFGEAFF
NA	TRBV3-1/TRBV3-2	NA	TRBJ1-3	TGTGCCAGCAGTCCTTCTTTAGGAAACACCATATATTTT	CASSPSLGNTIYF
TRBD1	TRBV19	once	TRBJ2-1	TGTGCCAGTATTTCCGGGACAGGGGTCCGACGGAATGAGCAGTTCTTC	CASISGTGVRRNEQFF
TRBD1	TRBV6-6	NA	TRBJ2-7	TGTGCCAGCAGCCTACAGGGGCGACACGAGCAGTACTTC	CASSLQGRHEQYF
TRBD1	TRBV6-1	once	TRBJ1-5	TGTGCCAGCAGTGGTGGGGGACAGATTTTAGTGACCCAGCATTTT	CASSGGGQILVTQHF
NA	TRBV4-2	once	TRBJ2-5	TGTGCCAGCAGCCAAGACCCGCCAAGCGTTCGTGGAGAGACCCAGTACTTC	CASSQDPPSVRGETQYF
TRBD2	TRBV11-3	NA	TRBJ2-3	TGTGCCAGCAGCTTAGGTAGCGGGGGCACAGATACGCAGTATTTT	CASSLGSGGTDTQYF
TRBD1	TRBV6-5	NA	TRBJ1-4	TGTGCCAGCAGGCCCGACAGGGGCCTTAATGAAAAACTGTTTTTT	CASRPDRGLNEKLFF
NA	TRBV28	NA	TRBJ2-1	TGTGCCAGCAGTTTAGGGTACGGGGGACACAATGAGCAGTTCTTC	CASSLGYGGHNEQFF
TRBD1	TRBV3-1/TRBV3-2	NA	TRBJ2-2	TGTGCCAGCAGGCCTGATCCTAAGACAGGGAGCACCGGGGAGCTGTTTTTT	CASRPDPKTGSTGELFF
TRBD1	TRBV6-5	NA	TRBJ2-7	TGTGCCAGCAGTCCGGGACAGGGGCTCGGCGAGCAGTACTTC	CASSPGQGLGEQYF
TRBD1	TRBV18	NA	TRBJ1-5	TGTGCCAGCTCAGTCGGACAGGGGGCAGATCAGCCCCAGCATTTT	CASSVGQGADQPQHF
TRBD1	TRBV6-1	NA	TRBJ1-6	TGTGCCAGCAGTGAGAGGACAGGGGGGTTAGGATCCCTCCACTTT	CASSERTGGLGSLHF
NA	TRBV6-5	NA	TRBJ2-7	TGTGCTGCCAGTCGGGGCGGGGATCACGAGCAGTACTTC	CAASRGGDHEQYF